The entry below describes one T cell receptor beta chain. Its antigen is unknown. The data belong to a study of cytomegalovirus exposure and HLA in healthy donors. PCR involved 60 Vbeta and 13 Jbeta primers. Sequenced by immunoSEQ multiplex PCR; TCRdb stores in-frame clones only, minus some. This table has 100,000 or so clones, approximately 60% appearing once. Whole-study results and caveats: Later findings reportedly placed an Asian-associated ancestry cluster below the roughly 730-donor mean for N-insertions.

Trimming left V 3 bases short and J 2 bases short, with 12 bases between. There are 14 residues in the CDR3. Germline V lookup: CDR1 SGHRS, CDR2 YFSETQ. The chain couples TRBV5-1 to TRBJ2-7, with D tentatively TRBD1 (5 bases). This receptor was obtained from a woman aged 25 to 39 in good health and CMV-seropositive. Material: PBMCs. The CDR3 here is CASSSQGSTYEQYF. The CDR3 bases are TGCGCCAGCAGCTCTCAGGGTAGCACCTACGAGCAGTACTTC.